These 21 T cell receptor beta chains were sequenced from one sample in a study of blood T cell repertoires in COVID-19 (dated by TCRdb to 2018 to 2021). The library was produced with the immunoSEQ multiplex PCR assay. This is the immuneACCESS table as TCRdb keeps it, with only in-frame sequences that have V and J called. A part of the clones is gone; compared with another copy, unresolved V genes explain less than half, and the rest is unexplained. The sample table lists over 55,000 clones, about 76% of them with a count of one. Clones ranked in the top ten supply less than 35% of the sample. Sequences were obtained from peripheral blood. The receptor set was obtained from a human donor in a cohort sampled during active COVID-19.

V gene TRBV6-5 combines with J gene TRBJ1-6; the D is unclear. Germline CDR1 MNHEY, CDR2 SVGAGI. The CDR3 sequence is 14 residues long. Trimming left V 8 bases short and J 10 bases short, with 18 bases between. DNA of the CDR3: TGTGCCAGCTCACCAGCGGGGTTTCGGTCACCCCTCCACTTT. The encoded protein is CASSPAGFRSPLHF.

This clone was picked up a small number of times. The V and J genes are TRBV4-2 and TRBJ2-7; 7 bases are shared with TRBD2. The V gene end was trimmed by 1 base and the J gene end by 6 bases; junction bases not matched to a gene: 6. The germline CDR1 and CDR2 sequences are LGHNA and YNFKEQ. The CDR3 contains 14 residues. CDR3 in DNA: TGTGCCAGCAGCCAAGTTAGCGGGTCTGGCGAGCAGTACTTC. It specifies CASSQVSGSGEQYF.

The chain joins TRBV5-1 to TRBJ2-1, with 10 bases matching TRBD1. Germline loops: CDR1 SGHRS, CDR2 YFSETQ. The CDR3 is 15 amino acids. After removal of 4 bases from V and 6 bases from J, the junction contained 7 bases not matched to a gene. The CDR3 protein is CASSPGTGAGNEQFF. The CDR3 DNA reads as TGCGCCAGCAGCCCCGGGACAGGGGCGGGCAATGAGCAGTTCTTC.

This chain links TRBV5-1 with TRBJ1-6, with 10 bases identical to TRBD1. V trimming: 0 bases; J trimming: 7 bases; junction bases outside the gene matches: 1. The CDR3 spans 15 residues. Germline values: CDR1 SGHRS, CDR2 YFSETQ. In DNA, the CDR3 is TGCGCCAGCAGCTTGGCGGACAGGGGGAATTCACCCCTCCACTTT. Encoded protein: CASSLADRGNSPLHF.

The V call is TRBV11-2, the J call TRBJ2-2; D might be TRBD2 (6 bases). Trimming cost V 5 bases and J 5 bases, with 15 bases left between them. Germline V gives CDR1 SGHAT, CDR2 FQNNGV. The CDR3 totals 15 residues. The CDR3 region is CASSRGLGKTGELFF. The CDR3 DNA reads TGTGCCAGCAGCCGGGGACTGGGCAAAACCGGGGAGCTGTTTTTT.

This sequence joins TRBV28 and TRBJ1-2; D gene unclear. This CDR3 has 12 amino acids. V lost 6 bases and J lost 3, with 8 bases in between. Germline CDR1 and CDR2: MDHEN and SYDVKM. The CDR3 bases are TGTGCCAGCAGCCTCCTTGACTATGGCTACACCTTC. This codes for CASSLLDYGYTF.

The chain has TRBV27 and TRBJ2-3, with D possibly TRBD2 on 6 matching bases. The CDR3 is 14 residues long. The V and J ends lost 6 bases and 1 base respectively, with 11 bases between them. CDR1 and CDR2 from the germline V gene are MNHEY and SMNVEV (reference sequence). The CDR3 nucleotides are TGTGCCAGCAGCTATCAGCGGGGCACAGATACGCAGTATTTT. Translating it yields CASSYQRGTDTQYF.

The genes are TRBV11-3 and TRBJ2-3; 11 bases fit TRBD2. V lost 1 base and J lost 1; bases outside the gene matches: 4. Germline-derived CDR1 and CDR2 are SGHNT and YENEEA. The CDR3 is 17 amino acids. CDR3 protein: CASSLGRTSGRTDTQYF. CDR3 in DNA: TGTGCCAGCAGCTTAGGTCGGACTAGCGGGCGCACAGATACGCAGTATTTT. Together with reference TRBV11-3 and TRBJ2-3, the CDR3 gives the full variable domain: EAGVVQSPRYKIIEKKQPVAFWCNPISGHNTLYWYLQNLGQGPELLIRYENEEAVDDSQLPKDRFSAERLKGVDSTLKIQPAELGDSAVYLCASSLGRTSGRTDTQYFGPGTRLTVL.

This clone was counted a single time. The chain joins TRBV7-9 to TRBJ2-3; the D gene is possibly TRBD2 (6 bases). The CDR3 runs 15 residues. Trimming pared 6 bases from V and 9 bases from J, leaving 22 bases between. The germline V gene has CDR1 SEHNR and CDR2 FQNEAQ (reference sequence). CDR3 sequence (DNA): TGTGCCAGCAGATCCCCCGGGACTGCGCGCGAGACGCAGTATTTT. This gives the protein CASRSPGTARETQYF.

This clone was seen a handful of times. The rearrangement links TRBV9 to TRBJ1-6; the D gene is possibly TRBD1 (6 bases). CDR3 length equals 15 residues. Germline V gene sequence: CDR1 SGDLS, CDR2 YYNGEE. V dropped 4 bases and J dropped 7 bases, with 15 bases sitting between them. CDR3 amino acids: CASSPSRGQNSPLHF. The CDR3 DNA follows: TGTGCCAGCAGCCCCTCCCGCGGACAGAATTCACCCCTCCACTTT.

This chain connects TRBV20-1 to TRBJ1-4, with D possibly being TRBD1 (6 bases). Deletions cut 6 bases from V and 7 bases from J, with 9 bases between. The germline V gene encodes CDR1 DFQATT and CDR2 SNEGSKA (reference sequence). CDR3 length equals 11 residues. Here the CDR3 DNA reads TGCAGTGCAGTACAGGGTGAAAAACTGTTTTTT. This gives the protein CSAVQGEKLFF.

The CDR3 spells CASSLGGTNTGELFF. DNA of the CDR3: TGTGCCAGCAGTCTGGGGGGGACGAACACCGGGGAGCTGTTTTTT. The chain combines TRBV5-5 with TRBJ2-2, with 7 bases fitting TRBD2. J lost 0 bases, V lost 5 bases, and 4 bases had no gene match. The CDR3 length is 15 residues. CDR1 and CDR2 from the germline V gene are SGHKS and YYEKEE (reference sequence).

This clone appeared a few times. This sequence joins TRBV27 and TRBJ2-7; no definite D call. Germline V gene sequence: CDR1 MNHEY, CDR2 SMNVEV (reference sequence). V lost 5 bases to trimming and J lost 3 bases, with 11 bases between them. The CDR3 sequence is 13 residues long. The CDR3: CASSLRQDYEQYF. For the CDR3, the DNA is TGTGCCAGCAGTCTAAGACAAGACTACGAGCAGTACTTC.

This clone came up once. The chain links TRBV5-6 to TRBJ1-5; TRBD1 aligns across 12 bases. The CDR3 covers 17 residues. Germline lookup yields CDR1 SGHDT and CDR2 YYEEEE. The V gene end was trimmed by 2 bases and the J gene end by 2 bases; junction bases not matched to a gene: 5. CDR3 sequence reads: CASSLGGQGAGNQPQHF. CDR3 sequence (DNA): TGTGCCAGCAGCTTAGGGGGACAGGGGGCTGGCAATCAGCCCCAGCATTTT.

The V call is TRBV7-9, the J call TRBJ2-7, with TRBD2 matching over 7 bases. CDR3 size: 14 residues. Trimming took 3 bases from V and 5 from J; bases not matched to a gene: 7. The germline V gene encodes CDR1 SEHNR and CDR2 FQNEAQ (reference sequence). The DNA of the CDR3 is TGTGCCAGCAGCTTCACGGCAGGGAGGGACGAGCAGTACTTC. Protein sequence: CASSFTAGRDEQYF.

The chain combines TRBV2 with TRBJ2-4; a weak D match, TRBD1 (5 bases). Germline CDR1 and CDR2: SNHLY and FYNNEI. The V end was cut by 5 bases, the J end by 0 bases, with 8 bases between. The CDR3 runs 14 residues. The CDR3 sequence is CASSYDRAKNIQYF. DNA for the CDR3: TGTGCCAGCAGTTACGACAGAGCCAAAAACATTCAGTACTTC.

The CDR3 is CASSWGLAGETQYF. The CDR3 DNA follows: TGCGCCAGCAGCTGGGGACTAGCGGGGGAGACCCAGTACTTC. This chain joins TRBV5-1 and TRBJ2-5; 13 nucleotides match TRBD2. V lost 3 bases and J lost 5; bases outside the gene matches: 1. There are 14 residues in the CDR3. The germline V gene has CDR1 SGHRS and CDR2 YFSETQ.

This clone was seen a few times. The rearrangement joins TRBV7-9 to TRBJ1-1; D not resolved. There are 13 residues in the CDR3. Germline CDR1 is SEHNR and CDR2 is FQNEAQ (reference sequence). V was shortened by 5 bases and J by 7 bases, with 14 bases between the two germline ends. For the CDR3, the DNA is TGTGCCAGCAGCCCTAGCCCGGCGGGTGAAGCTTTCTTT. Its protein product is CASSPSPAGEAFF.

This clone has only one observation. The chain uses TRBV3-1 (or the pseudogene TRBV3-2) and TRBJ2-5; no clear D. This CDR3 contains 13 residues. Trimming removed 2 bases at V and 1 base at J, with 5 bases between. In germline, CDR1 is LGHDT, CDR2 YNNKEL (reference sequence). DNA of the CDR3: TGTGCCAGCAGCCAATCGGTCCAAGAGACCCAGTACTTC. As protein: CASSQSVQETQYF.

This clone was recorded a few times. This chain connects TRBV24-1 to TRBJ1-2; TRBD1 is a possible D gene (6 bases). The CDR3 totals 14 residues. Germline values: CDR1 KGHDR, CDR2 SFDVKD. V was shortened by 4 bases and J by 4 bases, with 12 bases between the two germline ends. CDR3 DNA: TGTGCCACCAGTGACCCCCAGGGGAGCTATGGCTACACCTTC. Its protein is CATSDPQGSYGYTF.

The chain is built from TRBV5-1 and TRBJ1-3; D is possibly TRBD1 (6 bases). V lost 0 bases and J 6 bases, leaving 13 bases between the germline ends. CDR1 SGHRS and CDR2 YFSETQ come from the germline V gene. This CDR3 region has 15 residues. CDR3 in DNA: TGCGCCAGCAGCTTGGTCAATCCAGGGGCAAACACCATATATTTT. Translation gives CASSLVNPGANTIYF.